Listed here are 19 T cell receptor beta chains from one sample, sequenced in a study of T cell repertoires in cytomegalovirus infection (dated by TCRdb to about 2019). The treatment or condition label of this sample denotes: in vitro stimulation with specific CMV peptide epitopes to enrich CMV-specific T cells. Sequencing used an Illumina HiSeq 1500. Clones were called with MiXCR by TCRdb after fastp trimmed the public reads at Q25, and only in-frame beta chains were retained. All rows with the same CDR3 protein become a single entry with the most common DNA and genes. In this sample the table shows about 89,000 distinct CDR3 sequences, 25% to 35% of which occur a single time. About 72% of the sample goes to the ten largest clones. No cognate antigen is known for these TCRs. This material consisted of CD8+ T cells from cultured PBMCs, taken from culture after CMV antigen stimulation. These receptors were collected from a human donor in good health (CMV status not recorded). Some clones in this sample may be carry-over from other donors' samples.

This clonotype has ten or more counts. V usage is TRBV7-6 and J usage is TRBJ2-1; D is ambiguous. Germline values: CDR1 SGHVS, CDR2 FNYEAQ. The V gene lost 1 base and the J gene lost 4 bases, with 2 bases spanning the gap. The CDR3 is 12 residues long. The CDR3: CASSLGYNEQFF. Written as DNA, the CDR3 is TGTGCCAGCAGCTTAGGGTACAATGAGCAGTTCTTC.

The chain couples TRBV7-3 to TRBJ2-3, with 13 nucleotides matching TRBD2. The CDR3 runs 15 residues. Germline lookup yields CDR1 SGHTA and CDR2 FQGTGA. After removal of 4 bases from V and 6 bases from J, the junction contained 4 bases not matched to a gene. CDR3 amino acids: CASSYGLAGDDTQYF. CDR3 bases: TGTGCCAGCAGCTACGGACTAGCGGGGGATGATACGCAGTATTTT.

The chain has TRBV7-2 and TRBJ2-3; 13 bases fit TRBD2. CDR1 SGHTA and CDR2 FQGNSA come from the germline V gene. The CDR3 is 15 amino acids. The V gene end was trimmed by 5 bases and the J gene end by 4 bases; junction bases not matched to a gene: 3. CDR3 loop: CASSVLAGGSDTQYF. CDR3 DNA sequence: TGTGCCAGCAGCGTACTAGCGGGGGGGTCAGATACGCAGTATTTT. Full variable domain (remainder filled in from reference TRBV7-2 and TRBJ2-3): GAGVSQSPSNKVTEKGKDVELRCDPISGHTALYWYRQSLGQGLEFLIYFQGNSAPDKSGLPSDRFSAERTGGSVSTLTIQRTQQEDSAVYLCASSVLAGGSDTQYFGPGTRLTVL.

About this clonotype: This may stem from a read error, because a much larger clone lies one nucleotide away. The CDR3 coding sequence is TGTACCAGCAGCCCCCGCGCCTGGTGGACAGAGCCTTCACCCCTCCACTTT. Translating gives CTSSPRAWWTEPSPLHF. The J gene is TRBJ1-6, the V gene TRBV9; maybe TRBD1 (6 bases). The germline V gene encodes CDR1 SGDLS and CDR2 YYNGEE. The CDR3 spans 17 residues.

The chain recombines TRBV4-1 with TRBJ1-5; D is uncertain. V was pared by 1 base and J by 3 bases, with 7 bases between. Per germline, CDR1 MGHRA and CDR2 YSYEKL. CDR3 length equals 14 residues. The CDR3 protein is CASSQAPNNQPQHF. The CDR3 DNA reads TGCGCCAGCAGCCAAGCCCCGAACAATCAGCCCCAGCATTTT.

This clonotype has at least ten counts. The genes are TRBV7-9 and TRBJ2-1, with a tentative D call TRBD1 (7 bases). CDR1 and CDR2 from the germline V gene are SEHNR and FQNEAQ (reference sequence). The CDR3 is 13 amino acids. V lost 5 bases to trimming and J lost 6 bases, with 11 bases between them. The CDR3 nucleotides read TGTGCCAGCAGCCAGGGGGGCCTCAATGAGCAGTTCTTC. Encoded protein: CASSQGGLNEQFF.

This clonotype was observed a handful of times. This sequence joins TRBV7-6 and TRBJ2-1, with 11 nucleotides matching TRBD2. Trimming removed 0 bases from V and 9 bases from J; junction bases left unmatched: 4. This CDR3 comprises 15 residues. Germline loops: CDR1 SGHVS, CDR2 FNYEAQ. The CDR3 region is CASSLASGGASEQFF. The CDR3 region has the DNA TGTGCCAGCAGCTTAGCTAGCGGGGGGGCGAGTGAGCAGTTCTTC. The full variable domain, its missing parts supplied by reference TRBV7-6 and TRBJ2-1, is GAGVSQSPRYKVTKRGQDVALRCDPISGHVSLYWYRQALGQGPEFLTYFNYEAQQDKSGLPNDRFSAERPEGSISTLTIQRTEQRDSAMYRCASSLASGGASEQFFGPGTRLTVL.

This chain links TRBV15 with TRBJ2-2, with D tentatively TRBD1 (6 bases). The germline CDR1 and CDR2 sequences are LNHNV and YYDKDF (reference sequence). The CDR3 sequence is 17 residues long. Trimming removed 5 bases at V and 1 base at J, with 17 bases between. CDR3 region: CATSGLMGQRNTGELFF. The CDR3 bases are TGTGCCACCAGCGGTTTGATGGGACAACGGAACACCGGGGAGCTGTTTTTT.

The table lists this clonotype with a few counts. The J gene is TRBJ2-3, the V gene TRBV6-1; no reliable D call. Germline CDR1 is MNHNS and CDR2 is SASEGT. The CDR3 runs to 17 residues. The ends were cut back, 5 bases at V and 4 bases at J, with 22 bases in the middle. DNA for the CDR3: TGTGCCAGCAGTCCCCCTAGATGGCAGGTCCGCCCAGATACGCAGTATTTT. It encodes CASSPPRWQVRPDTQYF.

The CDR3 bases are TGTGCCAGCAGCTTGTTGTCAGTCGCTAGCCTGAACACTGAAGCTTTCTTT. Translating it yields CASSLLSVASLNTEAFF. The V call is TRBV5-4, the J call TRBJ1-1; D remains unclear. The CDR3 extends over 17 amino acids. Looked up from germline, CDR1 is SGHNT and CDR2 is YYREEE (reference sequence). V lost 1 base and J lost 0, with 16 bases in between.

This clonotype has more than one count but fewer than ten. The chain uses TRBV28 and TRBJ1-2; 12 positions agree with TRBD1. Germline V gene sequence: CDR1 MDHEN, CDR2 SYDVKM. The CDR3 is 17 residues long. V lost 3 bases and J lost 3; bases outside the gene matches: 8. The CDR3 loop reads CASSFVIGTGGDYGYTF. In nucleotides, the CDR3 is TGTGCCAGCAGTTTTGTTATCGGGACAGGGGGCGACTATGGCTACACCTTC.

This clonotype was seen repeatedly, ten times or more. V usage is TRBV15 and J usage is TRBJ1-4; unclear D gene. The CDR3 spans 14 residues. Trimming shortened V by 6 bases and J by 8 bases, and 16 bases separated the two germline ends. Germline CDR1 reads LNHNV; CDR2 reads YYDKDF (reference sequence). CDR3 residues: CATSSLGGQEKLFF. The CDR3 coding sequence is TGTGCCACCAGTAGCCTTGGAGGGCAAGAAAAACTGTTTTTT.

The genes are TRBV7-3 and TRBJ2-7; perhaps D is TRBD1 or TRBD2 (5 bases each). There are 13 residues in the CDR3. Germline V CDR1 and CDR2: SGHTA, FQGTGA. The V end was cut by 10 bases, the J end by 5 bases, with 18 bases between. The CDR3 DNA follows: TGTGCCATGGGGGAAGGGGTTTCCCACGAGCAGTACTTC. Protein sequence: CAMGEGVSHEQYF.

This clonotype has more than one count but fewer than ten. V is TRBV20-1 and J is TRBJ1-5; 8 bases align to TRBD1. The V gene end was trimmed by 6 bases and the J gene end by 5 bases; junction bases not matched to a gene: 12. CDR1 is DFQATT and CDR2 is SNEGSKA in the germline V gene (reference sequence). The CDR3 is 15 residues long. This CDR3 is CSAQYLDRDDQPQHF. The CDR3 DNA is TGCAGTGCCCAATACCTGGACAGGGATGATCAGCCCCAGCATTTT.

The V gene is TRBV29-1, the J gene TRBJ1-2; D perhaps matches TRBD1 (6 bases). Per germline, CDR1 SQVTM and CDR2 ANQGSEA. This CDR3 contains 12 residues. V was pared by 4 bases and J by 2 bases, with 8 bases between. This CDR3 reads CSVVTGNYGYTF. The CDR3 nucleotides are TGCAGCGTTGTGACAGGAAACTATGGCTACACCTTC.

The CDR3 protein is CAISEEDTRKMFF. Written as DNA, the CDR3 is TGTGCCATCAGTGAGGAGGACACCCGGAAGATGTTTTTT. The J gene is TRBJ1-4, the V gene TRBV10-3, with D tentatively TRBD1 (5 bases). The CDR3 is 13 amino acids. V lost 2 bases, J lost 15 bases, and 16 bases lay in between. CDR1 and CDR2 from the germline V gene are ENHRY and SYGVKD.

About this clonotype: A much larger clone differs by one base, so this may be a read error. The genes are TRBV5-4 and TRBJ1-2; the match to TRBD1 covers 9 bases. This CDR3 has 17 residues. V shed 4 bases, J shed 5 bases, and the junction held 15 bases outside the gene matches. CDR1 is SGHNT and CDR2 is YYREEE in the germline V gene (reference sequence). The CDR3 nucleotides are TGTGCCAGCAGCCCTTCCGGGACAGGGACGCTACTTTATGGCTACACCTTC. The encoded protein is CASSPSGTGTLLYGYTF.

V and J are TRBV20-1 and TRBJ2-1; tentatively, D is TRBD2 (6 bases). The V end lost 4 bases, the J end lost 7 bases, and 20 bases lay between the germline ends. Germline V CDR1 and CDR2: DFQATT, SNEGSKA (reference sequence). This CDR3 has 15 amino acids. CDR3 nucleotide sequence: TGCAGTGCTACCAGCCGGGACTCAGCCGAGAATGAGCAGTTCTTC. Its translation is CSATSRDSAENEQFF.

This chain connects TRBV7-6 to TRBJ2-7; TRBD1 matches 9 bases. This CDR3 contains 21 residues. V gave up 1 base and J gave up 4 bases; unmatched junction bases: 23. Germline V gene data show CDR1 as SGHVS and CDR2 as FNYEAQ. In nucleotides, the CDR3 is TGTGCCAGCAGCTTAGAGGAAGTGGGTCGGGGACAGGGTTTATTGGGGTACGAGCAGTACTTC. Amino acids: CASSLEEVGRGQGLLGYEQYF.